Below are 3 T cell receptor beta chains sequenced from a single sample in a study of blood T cell repertoires in COVID-19. This table comes from immunoSEQ multiplex PCR, and its TCRdb copy is limited to in-frame clones, with some not included. This table has about 51,000 clones, approximately 86% appearing once. Sequenced sample: peripheral blood. All receptors come from a man aged 55 to 69 with acute or convalescent COVID-19.

This chain links TRBV13 with TRBJ2-1; TRBD2 agrees at 7 bases. The V gene's germline CDR1 is PRHDT and CDR2 FYEKMQ (reference sequence). With 6 bases clipped from V and 3 bases from J, the junction kept 8 bases outside the gene matches. CDR3 length equals 15 residues. CDR3 DNA sequence: TGTGCCAGCAGTATATCCGGGGAGGGCTACAATGAGCAGTTCTTC. It translates to CASSISGEGYNEQFF.

J is TRBJ1-4 and V is TRBV11-3; D is unresolved. Germline V gene data show CDR1 as SGHNT and CDR2 as YENEEA. Trimming took 4 bases from V and 8 from J, leaving 14 bases between them. The CDR3 has 14 residues. CDR3 nucleotides: TGTGCCAGCAGCTCGCGGGCTTCGCGGGAAAAACTGTTTTTT. The encoded protein is CASSSRASREKLFF.

This chain connects TRBV3-1 (or the pseudogene TRBV3-2) to TRBJ1-2; a weak D match, TRBD1 (5 bases). CDR3 length: 15 residues. Between the trimmed V and J ends, which lost 3 bases and 4 bases, there was a span of 15 bases. The germline V gene has CDR1 LGHDT and CDR2 YNNKEL (reference sequence). The CDR3 sequence is CASSQRAGIGYGYTF. CDR3 DNA: TGTGCCAGCAGCCAGCGTGCAGGGATCGGCTATGGCTACACCTTC.